This note documents a single T cell receptor beta chain sequence. Naive-designated CD8 cells lacked CD45RO, were positively enriched for CCR7, and omitted terminally differentiated effector memory CD45RA+ cells. The record originates from a study of shared clonotypes between healthy human individuals. The J segment lost 2 bases and the V segment lost 9 bases, leaving 13 bases of the junction unmatched. The length of the CDR3 is 15 residues. The V gene's germline CDR1 is SGHRS and CDR2 YFSETQ. The data were produced by immunoSEQ multiplex PCR, yet TCRdb's version contains in-frame clones alone and is incomplete. This sample has about 2 million clones, with 85% to 95% found just once.

This chain links TRBV5-1 with TRBJ1-1, with 7 bases lining up with TRBD1. Sequenced material: naive CD8+ T cells sorted from blood. The source is a man aged 18 to 29 in good health. CDR3 in amino acids: CATGQGVGRNTEAFF. DNA of the CDR3: TGCGCCACCGGGCAGGGGGTAGGAAGAAACACTGAAGCTTTCTTT.